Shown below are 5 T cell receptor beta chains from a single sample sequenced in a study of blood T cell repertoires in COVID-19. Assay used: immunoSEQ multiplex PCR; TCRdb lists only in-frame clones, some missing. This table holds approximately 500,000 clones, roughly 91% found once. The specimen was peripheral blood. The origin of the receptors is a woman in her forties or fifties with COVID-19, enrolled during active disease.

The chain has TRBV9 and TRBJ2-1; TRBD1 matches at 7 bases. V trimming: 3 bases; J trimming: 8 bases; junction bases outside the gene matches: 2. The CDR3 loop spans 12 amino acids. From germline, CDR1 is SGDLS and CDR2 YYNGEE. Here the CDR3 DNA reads TGTGCCAGCAGCGCACAGGGGTATGAGCAGTTCTTC. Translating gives CASSAQGYEQFF. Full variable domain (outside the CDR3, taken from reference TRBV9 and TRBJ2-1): DSGVTQTPKHLITATGQRVTLRCSPRSGDLSVYWYQQSLDQGLQFLIQYYNGEERAKGNILERFSAQQFPDLHSELNLSSLELGDSALYFCASSAQGYEQFFGPGTRLTVL.

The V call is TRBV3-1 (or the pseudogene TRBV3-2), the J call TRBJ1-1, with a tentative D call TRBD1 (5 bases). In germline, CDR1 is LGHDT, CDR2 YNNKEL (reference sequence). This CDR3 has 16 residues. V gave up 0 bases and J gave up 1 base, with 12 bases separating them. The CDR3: CASSQEPQVQNTEAFF. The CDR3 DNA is TGTGCCAGCAGCCAAGAACCACAGGTGCAGAACACTGAAGCTTTCTTT.

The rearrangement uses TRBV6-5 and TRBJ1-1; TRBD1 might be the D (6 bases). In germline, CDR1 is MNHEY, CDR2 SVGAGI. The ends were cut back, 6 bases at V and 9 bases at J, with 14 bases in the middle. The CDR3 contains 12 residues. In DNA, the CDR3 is TGTGCCAGCAGGAAAACAGGGACTAAAGCTTTCTTT. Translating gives CASRKTGTKAFF.

CDR3 amino acids: CASSFSGFSDGEYNEQFF. The CDR3 DNA sequence: TGTGCCAGCAGCTTTAGCGGATTTTCGGACGGGGAATACAATGAGCAGTTCTTC. This chain uses TRBV5-4 with TRBJ2-1, with D possibly TRBD2 on 6 matching bases. Deletions cut 2 bases from V and 4 bases from J, with 22 bases between. The CDR3 covers 18 residues. Per the germline V gene, CDR1 is SGHNT and CDR2 is YYREEE (reference sequence). Full variable domain (rest looked up from reference TRBV5-4 and TRBJ2-1): ETGVTQSPTHLIKTRGQQVTLRCSSQSGHNTVSWYQQALGQGPQFIFQYYREEENGRGNFPPRFSGLQFPNYSSELNVNALELDDSALYLCASSFSGFSDGEYNEQFFGPGTRLTVL.

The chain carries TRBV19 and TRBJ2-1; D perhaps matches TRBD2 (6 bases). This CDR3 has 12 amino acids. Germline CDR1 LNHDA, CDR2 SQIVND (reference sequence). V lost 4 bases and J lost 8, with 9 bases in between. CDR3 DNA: TGTGCCAGTAGTACATCGGGGGATGAGCAGTTCTTC. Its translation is CASSTSGDEQFF.